Detailed here is one T cell receptor (beta chain). Antigen: not known. Germline is not matched at one junction end, which may reflect a read error. The template was RNA from unsorted bulk tissue. More than 3 cm separated this lung sample from the edge of the tumor. The library came from three nested PCR rounds adapted from ARM-PCR protocols. TCRdb used MiXCR to reprocess the multiplex PCR reads, holding one entry per CDR3 protein. The data show 60,000 to 100,000 distinct CDR3 sequences, with 76% seen just once and under 40% held by the top ten. The data were taken from a study of tumor and adjacent non-tumor tissue in lung cancer. Study overall: Patients comprised 12 adenocarcinoma, a couple of squamous cell carcinoma and 1 small cell lung cancer. Stage I to III disease affected 10 men and roughly five women aged roughly 31 to 76.

Points from the study as a whole: Patients with more diverse tumor TCRs had worse survival. TCR diversity was significantly greater in tumor than normal lung tissue.

In germline, CDR1 is ENHRY, CDR2 SYGVKD. CDR3 length equals 14 residues. Sequenced: distant non-tumor lung tissue. This clonotype was obtained from a man aged 70-80 years with non-small cell lung cancer. The chain couples TRBV10-3 to TRBJ1-6; D may be TRBD1 (6 bases). CDR3 coding DNA: TGTGCCACTCAAGTAGCGCAGGGGAATTCACCTCTCCACTTT. This translates into CATQVAQGNSPLHF.